A single sample gave rise to the 27 T cell receptor beta chains below, sequenced in a study of blood T cell repertoires in COVID-19. Assay used: immunoSEQ multiplex PCR; TCRdb lists only in-frame clones, some missing. The sample lists over 200,000 clones, less than 85% occurring once. What was sequenced was peripheral blood. These receptors were taken from a woman in her seventies with active or convalescent COVID-19.

The chain is built from TRBV7-8 and TRBJ1-2; the D gene is possibly TRBD1 (5 bases). Germline V CDR1 and CDR2: SGHVS, FQNEAQ. With 1 base removed from V and 2 bases from J, the gap between germline ends came to 8 bases. The CDR3 spans 14 residues. The CDR3 region has the DNA TGTGCCAGCAGCTTAGTGACAGAAAACTATGGCTACACCTTC. Protein product: CASSLVTENYGYTF. The whole variable domain, filled in from reference TRBV7-8 and TRBJ1-2, reads GAGVSQSPRYKVAKRGQDVALRCDPISGHVSLFWYQQALGQGPEFLTYFQNEAQLDKSGLPSDRFFAERPEGSVSTLKIQRTQQEDSAVYLCASSLVTENYGYTFGSGTRLTVV.

The table lists this clone with a count of one. V gene TRBV2 combines with J gene TRBJ2-7; D remains ambiguous. The V gene's germline CDR1 is SNHLY and CDR2 FYNNEI. CDR3 size: 12 residues. V was clipped by 6 bases and J by 6 bases, with 12 bases between them. CDR3 residues: CASRLVTSEQYF. CDR3 nucleotide sequence: TGTGCCAGCAGGCTAGTTACTTCCGAGCAGTACTTC.

The chain carries TRBV10-3 and TRBJ2-1; a weak D match, TRBD2 (7 bases). This CDR3 has 13 amino acids. CDR1 and CDR2 from the germline V gene are ENHRY and SYGVKD. V was trimmed by 6 bases and J by 7 bases, leaving 13 bases between them. CDR3 sequence: CAIRKGGENEQFF. The CDR3 bases are TGTGCCATCAGGAAGGGGGGGGAAAATGAGCAGTTCTTC.

Here the CDR3 DNA reads TGTGCCAGCAGCTGGGACAACTCTGGAAACACCATATATTTT. Translating gives CASSWDNSGNTIYF. The chain combines TRBV6-6 with TRBJ1-3; TRBD1 might be the D (6 bases). Trimming pared 6 bases from V and 0 bases from J, leaving 9 bases between. Germline V gene sequence: CDR1 MNHNY, CDR2 SVGAGI (reference sequence). CDR3 length equals 14 residues.

The chain couples TRBV19 to TRBJ1-5, with 9 bases lining up with TRBD1. J gave up 6 bases and V 7 bases, and 7 bases lay outside the gene matches. Germline V gene lookup returns CDR1 LNHDA and CDR2 SQIVND (reference sequence). CDR3 length: 14 residues. In DNA, the CDR3 is TGTGCCAGTACCCCGACAGGGGGGAGTCAGCCCCAGCATTTT. Translated: CASTPTGGSQPQHF.

The rearrangement joins TRBV30 to TRBJ2-7; 8 nucleotides align to TRBD1. This CDR3 is 13 amino acids long. The germline V gene has CDR1 GTSNPN and CDR2 SVGIG (reference sequence). Losses at the gene ends were 7 bases for V and 2 bases for J; bases not matched to a gene: 7. For the CDR3, the DNA is TGTGCCTTCACCGCAGGGGGCCCCTACGAGCAGTACTTC. Translating gives CAFTAGGPYEQYF.

The rearrangement joins TRBV6-5 to TRBJ2-6; possible D gene TRBD2, 5 bases. Germline V CDR1 and CDR2: MNHEY, SVGAGI. Trimming removed 7 bases at V and 1 base at J, with 11 bases between. The CDR3 has 15 amino acids. The CDR3 loop reads CASNSLGSGANVLTF. In DNA, the CDR3 is TGTGCCAGCAATTCACTAGGGTCTGGGGCCAACGTCCTGACTTTC.

V gene TRBV28 combines with J gene TRBJ1-1; no clear D gene. In germline, CDR1 is MDHEN, CDR2 SYDVKM. The V gene lost 6 bases and the J gene lost 3 bases, with 11 bases spanning the gap. This CDR3 is built from 13 residues. The CDR3: CASRFWSDTEAFF. The CDR3 region has the DNA TGTGCCAGCAGGTTTTGGTCGGACACTGAAGCTTTCTTT.

The V call is TRBV10-1, the J call TRBJ2-3, with D perhaps TRBD2 (5 bases). This CDR3 spans 13 amino acids. V was shortened by 6 bases and J by 2 bases, with 9 bases between the two germline ends. Germline V gives CDR1 WNHNN, CDR2 SYGVQD (reference sequence). The CDR3 reads CASREAATDTQYF. The CDR3, as DNA: TGCGCCAGCAGGGAGGCGGCCACAGATACGCAGTATTTT.

This clone was seen more than once but under ten times. The V gene is TRBV9, the J gene TRBJ1-1; D is possibly TRBD1 (6 bases). The germline CDR1 and CDR2 sequences are SGDLS and YYNGEE. Trimming pared 3 bases from V and 1 base from J, leaving 19 bases between. The CDR3 sequence is 17 residues long. This chain's CDR3 is CASSAPSGTTRNTEAFF. The CDR3 DNA sequence: TGTGCCAGCAGCGCGCCCTCAGGGACAACGAGGAACACTGAAGCTTTCTTT.

V usage is TRBV6-5 and J usage is TRBJ1-4; unclear D gene. Germline-derived CDR1 and CDR2 are MNHEY and SVGAGI. V was clipped by 6 bases and J by 3 bases, with 14 bases between them. The CDR3 is made up of 15 amino acids. The CDR3 nucleotides are TGTGCCAGCAGGCGATCAGGAGGTCCTAATGAAAAACTGTTTTTT. It is translated as CASRRSGGPNEKLFF.

This chain joins TRBV7-9 and TRBJ1-1, with D perhaps matching TRBD1 (5 bases). The CDR3 spans 14 residues. CDR1 is SEHNR and CDR2 is FQNEAQ in the germline V gene (reference sequence). Between the trimmed V and J ends, which lost 2 bases and 4 bases, there was a span of 11 bases. CDR3: CASSLRGGGTEAFF. The CDR3 region has the DNA TGTGCCAGCAGCTTAAGGGGCGGTGGCACTGAAGCTTTCTTT.

This chain uses TRBV5-4 with TRBJ2-5; 7 bases align to TRBD1. The CDR3 extends over 14 amino acids. The J segment lost 2 bases and the V segment lost 2 bases, leaving 3 bases of the junction unmatched. Germline CDR1 and CDR2: SGHNT and YYREEE (reference sequence). The CDR3 DNA follows: TGTGCCAGCAGCTTTCGGACAGGACAAGAGACCCAGTACTTC. It yields the protein CASSFRTGQETQYF.

This clone was observed at least ten times. The chain carries TRBV7-7 and TRBJ2-3, with D possibly matching TRBD2 (6 bases). Germline CDR1 reads SSHAT; CDR2 reads FNYEAQ (reference sequence). This CDR3 comprises 18 residues. The germline V and J ends were trimmed by 1 base and 1 base, with 18 bases remaining between them. The CDR3 loop is CASSLGRGASDGTDTQYF. The CDR3 nucleotides are TGTGCCAGCAGCTTAGGAAGAGGGGCTAGCGATGGCACAGATACGCAGTATTTT.

J is TRBJ2-7 and V is TRBV11-2; the match to TRBD2 covers 9 bases. With V trimmed by 1 base and J by 2 bases, 3 bases remained unmatched. The germline CDR1 and CDR2 sequences are SGHAT and FQNNGV. CDR3 size: 15 residues. The CDR3 DNA reads as TGTGCCAGCAGCTTAGTACTAGCGGGTACCTACGAGCAGTACTTC. Translation: CASSLVLAGTYEQYF.

This clone appeared a single time. This chain uses TRBV6-5 with TRBJ1-1; D possibly corresponds to TRBD1 (6 bases). V dropped 7 bases and J dropped 11 bases, with 14 bases sitting between them. Germline CDR1 reads MNHEY; CDR2 reads SVGAGI. The CDR3 contains 11 residues. The CDR3 reads CASKLDSAAFF. The CDR3 DNA follows: TGTGCCAGCAAACTGGACAGCGCGGCTTTCTTT.

The rearrangement links TRBV10-3 to TRBJ2-4, with D tentatively TRBD2 (5 bases). V was clipped by 4 bases and J by 6 bases, with 16 bases between them. Germline values: CDR1 ENHRY, CDR2 SYGVKD. This CDR3 region has 15 residues. DNA for the CDR3: TGTGCCATCAGTGCCGCGGGTGGTAATGCAAACATTCAGTACTTC. It encodes CAISAAGGNANIQYF.

The chain uses TRBV5-1 and TRBJ1-6, with D perhaps TRBD1 (5 bases). Germline V gives CDR1 SGHRS, CDR2 YFSETQ. The CDR3 consists of 15 residues. With 5 bases removed from V and 5 bases from J, the gap between germline ends came to 14 bases. CDR3 nucleotide sequence: TGCGCCAGCAGGGCGAGGACATCTGATAATTCACCCCTCCACTTT. It specifies CASRARTSDNSPLHF.

CDR3 loop: CASSQDPSGGSETQYF. Here the CDR3 DNA reads TGTGCCAGCAGCCAAGACCCTAGCGGGGGGTCGGAGACCCAGTACTTC. The rearrangement uses TRBV4-2 and TRBJ2-5; 11 bases agree with TRBD2. Germline lookup yields CDR1 LGHNA and CDR2 YNFKEQ. This CDR3 contains 16 residues. Germline trimming cut 0 bases from V and 5 bases from J; bases unmatched to any gene: 5.

The chain carries TRBV30 and TRBJ2-3, with TRBD2 matching over 7 bases. This CDR3 spans 15 amino acids. CDR1 and CDR2 (germline): GTSNPN, SVGIG (reference sequence). Losses at the gene ends were 2 bases for V and 6 bases for J; bases not matched to a gene: 11. The CDR3 loop reads CAWSTRDYPRDTQYF. CDR3 DNA sequence: TGTGCCTGGAGTACCCGGGACTACCCTCGGGATACGCAGTATTTT.

This chain links TRBV4-1 with TRBJ2-7; 9 bases match TRBD1. The length of the CDR3 is 16 residues. V lost 3 bases to trimming and J lost 1 base; unmatched junction nucleotides: 7. The germline V gene encodes CDR1 MGHRA and CDR2 YSYEKL. In DNA form, the CDR3 reads TGCGCCAGCAGCCACGCCCCCGGGACAGGGTCCTACGAGCAGTACTTC. Amino acid sequence: CASSHAPGTGSYEQYF.

V and J are TRBV7-6 and TRBJ2-1; 14 bases map to TRBD2. The CDR3 runs to 19 residues. The germline CDR1 and CDR2 sequences are SGHVS and FNYEAQ. Unmatched junction bases numbered 9, after V lost 5 bases and J lost 0 bases. CDR3 in amino acids: CASSPPPTSGGGSYNEQFF. The DNA for the CDR3 is TGTGCCAGCAGCCCCCCGCCGACTAGCGGGGGGGGCTCCTACAATGAGCAGTTCTTC. Supplemented by reference TRBV7-6 and TRBJ2-1, the full variable domain reads GAGVSQSPRYKVTKRGQDVALRCDPISGHVSLYWYRQALGQGPEFLTYFNYEAQQDKSGLPNDRFSAERPEGSISTLTIQRTEQRDSAMYRCASSPPPTSGGGSYNEQFFGPGTRLTVL.

This clone has just one count. The V call is TRBV11-2, the J call TRBJ2-2; 14 bases agree with TRBD2. The CDR3 sequence is 17 residues long. CDR1 is SGHAT, CDR2 FQNNGV, per germline. V was pared by 5 bases and J by 0 bases, with 2 bases of the junction left unmatched. Here the CDR3 DNA reads TGTGCCAGCAGCACGGGACTAGCGGGGGCGAACACCGGGGAGCTGTTTTTT. Translated: CASSTGLAGANTGELFF.

This clone occurred once. The rearrangement joins TRBV5-1 to TRBJ1-2; 8 nucleotides agree with TRBD1. Germline V gives CDR1 SGHRS, CDR2 YFSETQ. The V gene end was trimmed by 4 bases and the J gene end by 4 bases; junction bases not matched to a gene: 9. The CDR3 contains 15 residues. The CDR3 nucleotides read TGCGCCAGCAGCCCATCCGGGACAGGCTTCTATGGCTACACCTTC. Encoded protein: CASSPSGTGFYGYTF.

The rearrangement uses TRBV5-1 and TRBJ1-1; D unresolved. Germline CDR1 and CDR2: SGHRS and YFSETQ. This CDR3 is 14 amino acids long. The V gene lost 4 bases and the J gene lost 4 bases, with 14 bases spanning the gap. CDR3 DNA: TGCGCCAGCAGCCCTGGGCGGGGTGTCACTGAAGCTTTCTTT. Translation: CASSPGRGVTEAFF. The complete variable domain, with remaining parts taken from reference TRBV5-1 and TRBJ1-1, reads KAGVTQTPRYLIKTRGQQVTLSCSPISGHRSVSWYQQTPGQGLQFLFEYFSETQRNKGNFPGRFSGRQFSNSRSEMNVSTLELGDSALYLCASSPGRGVTEAFFGQGTRLTVV.

The CDR3: CASRLDSSYNSPLHF. Written as DNA, the CDR3 is TGCGCCAGCAGGTTGGACAGTTCCTATAATTCACCCCTCCACTTT. This chain links TRBV10-2 with TRBJ1-6; possibly TRBD1 for D (6 bases). The CDR3 contains 15 residues. Trimming cost V 6 bases and J 1 base, with 10 bases left between them. Germline V lookup: CDR1 WSHSY, CDR2 SAAADI.

The chain joins TRBV21-1 to TRBJ2-7; the table calls TRBD1, which could not be checked here. TRBV21-1 is a pseudogene. The CDR3 spans 14 residues. CDR3 DNA: TGTGCCAGCAGCAATTTAGGGGGCGCGAGGGAGCAGTACTTC. Amino acids: CASSNLGGAREQYF.